This TCR beta chain was identified in a study of regulatory T cells in long-lasting Graves disease. Study details: Graves' patients, diagnosed recently, had received antithyroid drugs under 3 months. Findings and caveats of the study: Peripheral blood was the sole material, not thyroid tissue. Newly diagnosed disease favored TRBV20-1 and TRBJ2-1 over persistent disease.

This clonotype was observed at least ten times. What it binds is unknown. Relying on iRepertoire HTBI primers and Arm-PCR of CDR3 regions, the team built TCR beta libraries. TCRdb re-analysed the multiplex PCR reads in MiXCR, keeping a single row per CDR3 protein. The sample contains around 450,000 distinct CDR3 sequences, 15% to 20% of which appear only once. Germline V lookup: CDR1 LGHDT, CDR2 YNNKEL (reference sequence). The V and J ends lost 1 base and 6 bases respectively, with 7 bases between them. The CDR3 sequence is 13 residues long. Time point of the sample: newly diagnosed GD, antithyroid drugs for less than 3 months. Construction of the TCR library relied on RNA isolated from PBMCs. This sample also appeared in a second study, on T cells in Graves' hyperthyroidism and ophthalmopathy. That study adds: Those patients with uncontrolled infection, other autoimmune disease, pregnancy or lactation were excluded.

The clonotype comes from a man aged 35-49 years with Graves disease. Sample: peripheral blood mononuclear cells (PBMCs), taken at new diagnosis, from a patient treated with antithyroid drugs. The chain uses TRBV3-1 and TRBJ1-5; the D is unclear. The CDR3, as DNA: TGTGCCAGCAGCCAAGTTGCGGGTCAGCCCCAGCATTTT. This gives the protein CASSQVAGQPQHF.